Given below is one T cell receptor (beta chain) in context. The record originates from a study of blood T cell repertoires in COVID-19. Residents of approximately 25 US areas, aged roughly 18 to 90 years, made up the participants. The repertoire was sequenced with immunoSEQ multiplex PCR; TCRdb's copy has only in-frame clones and lacks some. Here the sample spans 210,000 or so clones, 70% to 85% being singletons. The V and J ends lost 3 bases and 1 base respectively, with 6 bases between them. Germline-derived CDR1 and CDR2 are SGHNT and YENEEA. The CDR3 covers 13 residues. Sequencing used PBMCs or T cells enriched from blood (not recorded which). The rearrangement joins TRBV11-3 to TRBJ1-1; TRBD1 is a possible D gene (5 bases). The source is a man in his sixties who had recovered from COVID-19. Here the CDR3 reads CASSFRGNTEAFF. The CDR3, as DNA: TGTGCCAGCAGCTTTAGGGGGAACACTGAAGCTTTCTTT. The complete variable domain, with remaining parts taken from reference TRBV11-3 and TRBJ1-1, reads EAGVVQSPRYKIIEKKQPVAFWCNPISGHNTLYWYLQNLGQGPELLIRYENEEAVDDSQLPKDRFSAERLKGVDSTLKIQPAELGDSAVYLCASSFRGNTEAFFGQGTRLTVV.